The 13 T cell receptor beta chains below come from one sample, sequenced in a study of CD4 T cells in relation to SARS-CoV-2 and coronaviruses. Libraries were prepared by immunoSEQ multiplex PCR; TCRdb keeps only in-frame clonotypes and omits some of them. Here the sample spans 25,000 to 30,000 clones, about 76% being singletons. Unexposed donor CD4+ T cells date from about 2011-2018, before the COVID-19 pandemic. CD4+ T cells were isolated from the cells after roughly 11 days of culture. These TCRs are of unknown antigen specificity. Specimen: CD4+ T cells from PBMCs, cultured in vitro. All receptors come from a human donor in good health.

The chain employs TRBV5-1 and TRBJ2-6; D gene unclear. This CDR3 is 16 amino acids long. V was cut by 2 bases and J by 0 bases, with 9 bases left in between. Germline V gene sequence: CDR1 SGHRS, CDR2 YFSETQ. CDR3 DNA: TGCGCCAGCAGCTTAGGTCAGATCTCTGGGGCCAACGTCCTGACTTTC. This sequence encodes CASSLGQISGANVLTF. The whole variable domain, filled in from reference TRBV5-1 and TRBJ2-6, reads KAGVTQTPRYLIKTRGQQVTLSCSPISGHRSVSWYQQTPGQGLQFLFEYFSETQRNKGNFPGRFSGRQFSNSRSEMNVSTLELGDSALYLCASSLGQISGANVLTFGAGSRLTVL.

Sample share makes this clone medium-sized (0.01 to 0.1%). The J gene is TRBJ1-5, the V gene TRBV19; D not resolved. Looked up from germline, CDR1 is LNHDA and CDR2 is SQIVND (reference sequence). Trimming took off 1 base at V and 6 bases at J, with 10 bases between the two ends. The CDR3 runs 14 residues. The CDR3 coding sequence is TGTGCCAGTAGTATAGGCATAGGGCCTCAGCCCCAGCATTTT. Translated, it gives CASSIGIGPQPQHF.

V gene TRBV5-5 combines with J gene TRBJ2-3, with D possibly being TRBD1 (5 bases). Per germline, CDR1 SGHKS and CDR2 YYEKEE (reference sequence). V shed 2 bases and J shed 1 base, with 14 bases lying between them. The CDR3 loop spans 16 amino acids. CDR3 protein: CASSLRHLGGTDTQYF. CDR3 DNA: TGTGCCAGCAGCTTACGACACCTAGGGGGCACAGATACGCAGTATTTT.

The chain recombines TRBV6-2 or TRBV6-3 with TRBJ1-5; 7 bases fit TRBD1. The V segment lost 6 bases and the J segment 6 bases; nucleotides outside the gene matches: 20. Germline V gene lookup returns CDR1 MNHEY and CDR2 SVGEGT. This CDR3 has 18 amino acids. CDR3 bases: TGTGCCAGCAGCCAACCCTCGGCGGTAGGGGGCGCGGGTCAGCCCCAGCATTTT. Encoded protein: CASSQPSAVGGAGQPQHF.

The chain is built from TRBV5-1 and TRBJ2-7; no clear D gene. V dropped 4 bases and J dropped 0 bases, with 11 bases sitting between them. Germline V gives CDR1 SGHRS, CDR2 YFSETQ. The CDR3 length is 14 residues. The CDR3 spells CASSVGPSSYEQYF. The CDR3 region has the DNA TGCGCCAGCAGCGTTGGTCCGAGCTCCTACGAGCAGTACTTC.

This chain links TRBV4-1 with TRBJ1-4, with unresolved D. The germline V and J ends were trimmed by 0 bases and 5 bases, with 13 bases remaining between them. CDR3 length: 16 residues. Germline loops: CDR1 MGHRA, CDR2 YSYEKL. CDR3 sequence: CASSQDLGWENEKLFF. Here the CDR3 DNA reads TGCGCCAGCAGCCAAGATCTTGGGTGGGAGAATGAAAAACTGTTTTTT.

The rearrangement joins TRBV7-2 to TRBJ2-2, with 8 bases lining up with TRBD1. The length of the CDR3 is 16 residues. Germline V gives CDR1 SGHTA, CDR2 FQGNSA. Unmatched junction bases numbered 10, after V lost 5 bases and J lost 5 bases. In nucleotides, the CDR3 is TGTGCCAGCAGCCCCCAGGGTCAGGGGGCAACCGGGGAGCTGTTTTTT. It translates to CASSPQGQGATGELFF.

In its sample, this clone was seen once. This sequence joins TRBV3-1 (or the pseudogene TRBV3-2) and TRBJ1-2, with a weak D call TRBD1 (5 bases). Deletions cut 5 bases from V and 6 bases from J, with 16 bases between. Germline V lookup: CDR1 LGHDT, CDR2 YNNKEL (reference sequence). This CDR3 contains 14 residues. In DNA, the CDR3 is TGTGCCAGCAGCGCTAAGGCGAGGGGCAATGGCTACACCTTC. It codes for CASSAKARGNGYTF.

This sequence joins TRBV7-9 and TRBJ1-4, with D perhaps TRBD1 (5 bases). This CDR3 region has 13 residues. Trimming removed 2 bases from V and 14 bases from J, with 15 bases in between. Germline values: CDR1 SEHNR, CDR2 FQNEAQ (reference sequence). The CDR3 region has the DNA TGTGCCAGCAGCTTAAACGGGGGTCAAAGGCTGTTTTTT. Its translation is CASSLNGGQRLFF. Using reference TRBV7-9 and TRBJ1-4 for the parts outside the CDR3, the full variable domain is DTGVSQNPRHKITKRGQNVTFRCDPISEHNRLYWYRQTLGQGPEFLTYFQNEAQLEKSRLLSDRFSAERPKGSFSTLEIQRTEQGDSAMYLCASSLNGGQRLFFGSGTQLSVL.

The V call is TRBV24-1, the J call TRBJ2-5; D is perhaps TRBD2 (5 bases). CDR1 is KGHDR and CDR2 is SFDVKD in the germline V gene. There are 15 residues in the CDR3. The ends were cut back, 2 bases at V and 3 bases at J, with 12 bases in the middle. CDR3 in DNA: TGTGCCACCAGTGATTGGGCCGCCGGGAAAGAGACCCAGTACTTC. Encoded protein: CATSDWAAGKETQYF.

The gene calls are TRBV28 and TRBJ2-3; possibly TRBD2 for D (6 bases). Germline V gives CDR1 MDHEN, CDR2 SYDVKM. V shed 4 bases and J shed 0 bases, with 11 bases lying between them. The CDR3 sequence is 15 residues long. The CDR3 reads CASSSQGLSTDTQYF. CDR3 nucleotide sequence: TGTGCCAGCAGTTCTCAGGGACTGAGCACAGATACGCAGTATTTT.

This chain uses TRBV30 with TRBJ2-5; 7 bases fit TRBD2. J was trimmed by 2 bases and V by 3 bases; bases with no gene match: 3. This CDR3 has 13 residues. Per the germline V gene, CDR1 is GTSNPN and CDR2 is SVGIG (reference sequence). CDR3 coding DNA: TGTGCCTGGAGGCTGGGGGGGCAAGAGACCCAGTACTTC. Translation: CAWRLGGQETQYF.

This clone was seen only once. CDR3 sequence (DNA): TGTGCCAGCAGCGTAGACCAGGGGGCTAGCACTGAAGCTTTCTTT. This encodes CASSVDQGASTEAFF. The rearrangement links TRBV9 to TRBJ1-1; TRBD1 aligns across 8 bases. The CDR3 totals 15 residues. Germline trimming cut 0 bases from V and 4 bases from J; bases unmatched to any gene: 5. CDR1 is SGDLS, CDR2 YYNGEE, per germline.